This TCR beta chain stems from a study of blood T cell repertoires in COVID-19. Across the whole study: Samples taken during acute and convalescent COVID-19 were collected in the United States, Italy and Spain. T cells, B-cell-depleted T cells, or PBMCs supplied cDNA or gDNA.

In the source study's methods: Quantification of nucleated cells was approximated via reference gene primer amplification. Sequencing was performed with immunoSEQ multiplex PCR; in TCRdb, only in-frame clones are kept and a portion is missing. The V and J calls and the clone size are those of that table, but D and trimming were determined from the DNA. The sample carries 95,000 to 110,000 clones, about 90% recorded once. CDR1 is SGHVS, CDR2 FQNEAQ, per germline. The CDR3 is 16 residues long. V lost 2 bases and J lost 4; bases outside the gene matches: 6. The sample taken for sequencing was peripheral blood. The receptor was isolated from a man aged 50-59 years with acute or convalescent COVID-19. J is TRBJ2-1 and V is TRBV7-8, with 9 bases matching TRBD2. The CDR3 reads CASSLRKTSGYNEQFF. The CDR3 coding sequence is TGTGCCAGCAGCTTAAGGAAGACTAGCGGATACAATGAGCAGTTCTTC.